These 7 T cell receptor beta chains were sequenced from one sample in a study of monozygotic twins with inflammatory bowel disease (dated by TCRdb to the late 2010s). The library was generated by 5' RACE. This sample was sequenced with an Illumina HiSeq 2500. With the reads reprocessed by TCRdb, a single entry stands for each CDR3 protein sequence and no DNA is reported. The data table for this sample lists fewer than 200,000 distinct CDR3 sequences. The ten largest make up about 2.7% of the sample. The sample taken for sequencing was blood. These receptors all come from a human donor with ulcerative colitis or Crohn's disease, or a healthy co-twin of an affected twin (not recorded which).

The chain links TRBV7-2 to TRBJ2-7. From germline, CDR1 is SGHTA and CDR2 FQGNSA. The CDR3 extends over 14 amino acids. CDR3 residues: CASSLDWGSYEQYF.

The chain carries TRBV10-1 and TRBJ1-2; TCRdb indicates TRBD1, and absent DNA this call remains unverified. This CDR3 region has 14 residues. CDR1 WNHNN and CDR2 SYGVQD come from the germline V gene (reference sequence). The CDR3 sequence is CASKHRGLDYGYTF.

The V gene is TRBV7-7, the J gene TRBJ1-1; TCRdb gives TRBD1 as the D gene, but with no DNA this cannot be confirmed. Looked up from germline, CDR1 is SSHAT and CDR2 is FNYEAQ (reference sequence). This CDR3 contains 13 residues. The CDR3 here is CASSLGAHTEAFF. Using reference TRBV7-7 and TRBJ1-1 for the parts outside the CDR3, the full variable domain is GAGVSQSPRYKVTKRGQDVTLRCDPISSHATLYWYQQALGQGPEFLTYFNYEAQPDKSGLPSDRFSAERPEGSISTLTIQRTEQRDSAMYRCASSLGAHTEAFFGQGTRLTVV.

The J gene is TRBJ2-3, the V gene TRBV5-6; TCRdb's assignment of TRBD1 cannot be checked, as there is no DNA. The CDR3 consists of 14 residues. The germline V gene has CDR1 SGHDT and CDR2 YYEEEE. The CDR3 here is CASSLPLSTDTQYF.

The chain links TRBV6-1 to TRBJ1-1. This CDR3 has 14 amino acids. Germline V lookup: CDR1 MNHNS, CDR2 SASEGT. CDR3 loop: CASDWSEGFTEAFF.

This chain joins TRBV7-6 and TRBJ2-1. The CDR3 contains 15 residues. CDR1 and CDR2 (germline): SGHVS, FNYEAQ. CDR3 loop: CASSRAGGPYNEQFF. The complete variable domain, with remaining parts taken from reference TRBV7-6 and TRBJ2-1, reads GAGVSQSPRYKVTKRGQDVALRCDPISGHVSLYWYRQALGQGPEFLTYFNYEAQQDKSGLPNDRFSAERPEGSISTLTIQRTEQRDSAMYRCASSRAGGPYNEQFFGPGTRLTVL.

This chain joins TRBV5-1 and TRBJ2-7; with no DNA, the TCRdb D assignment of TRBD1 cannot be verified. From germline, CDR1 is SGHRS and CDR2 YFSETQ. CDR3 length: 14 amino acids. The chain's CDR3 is CASSLRTGTYEQYF.